Listed below are T cell receptor beta chains from one sample, sequenced in a study of OX40 agonist ivuxolimab in advanced cancers. TCRdb's copy holds only in-frame clones and misses some; the assay was immunoSEQ multiplex PCR. Of tens of thousands of clones listed, approximately 89% were seen once; the top ten hold about 0.73%. Sequenced material: CD4+ or CD8+ T cells sorted from blood, taken in a trial of the OX40 agonist ivuxolimab. The origin of the receptors is an adult with an advanced solid tumor such as melanoma, head and neck, liver or kidney cancer. Each CDR3 is given with its conserved first and last residue. D genes are given only for firm matches. Clone sizes are given selectively: once, few, many, or a class where the clone is expanded.

j_call v_call d_call clone_size cdr3_nt cdr3_aa
TRBJ2-7 TRBV6-1 . . TGTGCCAGCAGTGAAGGAAGGGGGGGTTTTTACGAGCAGTACTTC CASSEGRGGFYEQYF
TRBJ2-1 TRBV11-3 TRBD2 . TGTGCCAGCAGCTTAGATTCGGGGGAGGGTTACAATGAGCAGTTCTTC CASSLDSGEGYNEQFF
TRBJ2-1 TRBV9 . . TGTGCCAGCAGCGTAGATCAGGGGTCTTACAATGAGCAGTTCTTC CASSVDQGSYNEQFF
TRBJ1-1 TRBV13 . . TGTGCCAGCAGCCGCGCTCGGGGCACTGAAGCTTTCTTT CASSRARGTEAFF
TRBJ1-4 TRBV7-9 . . TGTGCCAGCAGCTTAAGCCCTTCGGGGCGAACTAATGAAAAACTGTTTTTT CASSLSPSGRTNEKLFF
TRBJ2-7 TRBV27 TRBD1 . TGTGCCAGCAGTTCCTCACACCGGGACAGGTTCTACGAGCAGTACTTC CASSSSHRDRFYEQYF
TRBJ2-7 TRBV7-6 TRBD2 . TGTGCCAGCAGCCTCGGGACTAGCAACGAGCAGTACTTC CASSLGTSNEQYF
TRBJ2-7 TRBV11-1 TRBD2 once TGTGCCAGCAGCCCCGGACTAGCGGTGTCCTACGAGCAGTACTTC CASSPGLAVSYEQYF
TRBJ2-2 TRBV7-3 . . TGTGCCAGCAGGTTGCAGGGTACCGGGGAGCTGTTTTTT CASRLQGTGELFF
TRBJ1-1 TRBV6-1 . . TGTGCCAGCACCCAACTGGGCAGGGAAGCTTTCTTT CASTQLGREAFF
TRBJ1-2 TRBV7-2 . . TGTGCCAGCAGCTTCCGGGACCTTTACGGCTACACCTTC CASSFRDLYGYTF
TRBJ1-3 TRBV7-2 . . TGTGCCAGCAGTCGAGTGGTTAGTGAAGGAAACACCATATATTTT CASSRVVSEGNTIYF
TRBJ2-7 TRBV2 . . TGTGCCAGCAGTGGGCAGGGCTACGAGCAGTACTTC CASSGQGYEQYF
TRBJ2-6 TRBV4-3 . . TGCGCCAGCAGCCAAGGGACAGTTGGGGCCAACGTCCTGACTTTC CASSQGTVGANVLTF
TRBJ2-1 TRBV7-9 TRBD2 once TGTGCCAGCAGCTCGACTAGCGGGAGGGCCAGTGAGCAGTTCTTC CASSSTSGRASEQFF
TRBJ2-7 TRBV5-1 TRBD1 . TGCGCCAGCAGCTCGCTACAGGGGGCCCCCTACGAGCAGTACTTC CASSSLQGAPYEQYF
TRBJ2-7 TRBV5-6 TRBD1 . TGTGCCAGCAGCGTGACAGGGGAGCAGTACTTC CASSVTGEQYF
TRBJ1-2 TRBV7-2 TRBD1 . TGTGCCAGCAGCTTACCCTCAGTCCAAAGGGGGCTGGGCTATGGCTACACCTTC CASSLPSVQRGLGYGYTF
TRBJ1-5 TRBV21-1 . . TGTGCCAGCAGCAATGTGGCAGGGAAAAATCAGCCCCAGCATTTT CASSNVAGKNQPQHF
TRBJ2-7 TRBV25-1 TRBD1 . TGTGCCAGCAGTAATACACAGGGGGTCTACGAGCAGTACTTC CASSNTQGVYEQYF
TRBJ2-1 TRBV27 TRBD2 . TGTGCCAGCAGTTGGACTAGCGGGAGCGATGAGCAGTTCTTC CASSWTSGSDEQFF
TRBJ2-7 TRBV7-8 . . TGTGCCAGCAGCTTAAGTGCCGGGATCAGTGTAATAGGGCAGTACTTC CASSLSAGISVIGQYF
TRBJ2-7 TRBV11-2 TRBD1 . TGTGCCAGCAGCTTGGCTACCGGGACAGGGGGCGGCGAGCAGTACTTC CASSLATGTGGGEQYF
TRBJ2-3 TRBV19 TRBD1 . TGTGCCAGTAGTCGACCTCGAAATACAGGGGTAGATACGCAGTATTTT CASSRPRNTGVDTQYF
TRBJ1-2 TRBV28 . few TGTGCCAGCAGTTCCTCCCCTCTCAACTATGGCTACACCTTC CASSSSPLNYGYTF
TRBJ2-1 TRBV27 TRBD2 . TGTGCCAGCAGGGGATTGGAGGGGACTAGCGGGAGGGCGGGGAATGAGCAGTTCTTC CASRGLEGTSGRAGNEQFF
TRBJ1-6 TRBV29-1 . . TGCAGCGTCGGAGAGGATTCACCCCTCCACTTT CSVGEDSPLHF
TRBJ2-4 TRBV7-9 . . TGTGCCAGCAGCTTAGGAGGGGTTGGCTACTTC CASSLGGVGYF